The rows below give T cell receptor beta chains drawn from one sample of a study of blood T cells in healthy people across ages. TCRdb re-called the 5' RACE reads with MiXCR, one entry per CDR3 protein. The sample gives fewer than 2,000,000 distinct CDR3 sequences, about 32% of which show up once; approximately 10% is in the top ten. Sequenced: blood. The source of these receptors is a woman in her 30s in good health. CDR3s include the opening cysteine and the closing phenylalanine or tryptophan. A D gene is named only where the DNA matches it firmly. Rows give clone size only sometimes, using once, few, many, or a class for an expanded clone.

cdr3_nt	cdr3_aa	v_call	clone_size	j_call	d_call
TGCGCCAGCAGCCCTGAGGAGGACTACGAGCAGTACTTC	CASSPEEDYEQYF	TRBV4-1	many	TRBJ2-7	-
TGTGCCAGCAGCGTGGGTCCAGCGGGGGGCGGGGGAGAGACCCAGTACTTC	CASSVGPAGGGGETQYF	TRBV9	-	TRBJ2-5	TRBD2
TGTGCCAGCTCACCACCGGGCGGGAGCCTATACAATGAGCAGTTCTTC	CASSPPGGSLYNEQFF	TRBV18	few	TRBJ2-1	TRBD2
TGCGCCAGCAGCCGGGGACTAGCGGGAACAGATACGCAGTATTTT	CASSRGLAGTDTQYF	TRBV4-1	many	TRBJ2-3	TRBD2
TGTGCCAGCAGTGAACGGCGGGAGGGGATCGTCGGGCAGTACTTC	CASSERREGIVGQYF	TRBV6-1	-	TRBJ2-5	TRBD2
TGTGCCAGCAGCCTTATCGACTCCCAAGGGTGGGATACGCAGTATTTT	CASSLIDSQGWDTQYF	TRBV7-9	-	TRBJ2-3	-
TGTGGCATCGGGGAGGGGAATCAGCCCCAGCATTTT	CGIGEGNQPQHF	TRBV10-3	-	TRBJ1-5	-
TGTGCCAGCAGCTGGGGACAGCAAACTGAAGCTTTCTTT	CASSWGQQTEAFF	TRBV5-5	-	TRBJ1-1	TRBD1
TGCAGCGTTGTGGGGGACCCAGCCCAGCCCCAGCATTTT	CSVVGDPAQPQHF	TRBV29-1	-	TRBJ1-5	-
TGTGCCAGCAGCTTAGTTGGACTAGCGGGTGACAATGAGCAGTTCTTC	CASSLVGLAGDNEQFF	TRBV7-3	-	TRBJ2-1	TRBD2
TGTGCCAGCACCGTGACTAGCGGGGGGCGCAACAATGAGCAGTTCTTC	CASTVTSGGRNNEQFF	TRBV7-9	few	TRBJ2-1	TRBD2
TGTGCCAGCAGCTTGGAACTAGACTGCCCCCACAATAAGCAGTTCTTC	CASSLELDCPHNKQFF	TRBV7-6	-	TRBJ2-1	-